This TCR beta chain derives from a study of T-cell reconstitution after alpha-beta-depleted transplantation in children. Preparation of the TCRbeta library used unique molecular identifiers. TCRdb independently ran MiXCR on the PCR reads; one entry per CDR3 protein. The sample records around 670,000 distinct CDR3 sequences, about an eighth being singletons. Overall study results and limits: Surviving recipient T cells and thymic progenitors produced the high day-60 TCRbeta diversity seen in some patients. Approximately two months post-transplant, alpha-beta T cells reportedly originated from several hundred expanded graft clones. T cells produced anew were the main source of T-cell counts and diversity one year after transplant.

Of note for this clonotype: The antigen is unknown.

Trimming removed 4 bases at V and 4 bases at J, with 20 bases between. This CDR3 comprises 16 residues. Germline-derived CDR1 and CDR2 are SGHTS and YDEGEE. The sample in question was PBMCs, obtained before TCRalphabeta/CD19-depleted stem cell transplant. V gene TRBV5-8 combines with J gene TRBJ2-5; D assignment may be TRBD1 or TRBD2 (5 bases each). This TCR derives from a girl aged 2-9 years with congenital amegakaryocytic thrombocytopenia, due to receive a stem cell transplant. CDR3 region: CASSPPGPYIGETQYF. The CDR3 region has the DNA TGTGCCAGCAGCCCCCCGGGACCCTATATTGGAGAGACCCAGTACTTC.